The 14 T cell receptor beta chains below all came from one sample that was sequenced in a study of naive and memory T cell subsets. The beta constant-region primer was an equimolar mix of two oligonucleotides covering TRBC1 and TRBC2. The ligated cDNA underwent four PCR rounds using SP2 and nested alpha and beta constant-region primers. Via MiXCR, TCRdb re-called the UMI-ligation and nested PCR reads, giving one row per CDR3 protein. This sample yields 95,000 to 150,000 distinct CDR3 sequences, of which approximately 37% are seen a single time; more than 0.8% belongs to the top ten. Sequenced: central memory CD4+ T cells from blood. These receptors originate from a human donor in good health.

There are a few counts of this clonotype. The V call is TRBV9, the J call TRBJ2-7; 8 bases match TRBD1. This CDR3 comprises 16 residues. Trimming removed 0 bases from V and 3 bases from J; junction bases left unmatched: 8. Germline V gene lookup returns CDR1 SGDLS and CDR2 YYNGEE. CDR3 region: CASSVGVGQGSYEQYF. CDR3 coding DNA: TGTGCCAGCAGCGTAGGTGTTGGACAGGGTAGCTACGAGCAGTACTTC.

This clonotype has a handful of counts. CDR3 sequence: CAISASRGAFSNSPLHF. The CDR3 nucleotides read TGTGCCATCAGTGCTTCACGGGGGGCTTTCTCTAATTCACCCCTCCACTTT. This chain links TRBV10-3 with TRBJ1-6; D might be TRBD1 (6 bases). Trimming removed 4 bases at V and 6 bases at J, with 19 bases between. This CDR3 spans 17 amino acids. The germline V gene encodes CDR1 ENHRY and CDR2 SYGVKD.

This clonotype was seen at least ten times. The chain employs TRBV6-1 and TRBJ2-1; 8 bases match TRBD1. CDR3 length: 15 amino acids. With V trimmed by 10 bases and J by 9 bases, 17 bases remained unmatched. The germline V gene encodes CDR1 MNHNS and CDR2 SASEGT. The CDR3 nucleotides are TGTGCCACCGGCCCCCGGACAGTAACAGGGGGTGAGCAGTTCTTC. It encodes CATGPRTVTGGEQFF.

The CDR3 is CASSLPGNEQFF. The CDR3, as DNA: TGCGCCAGCAGCTTACCGGGCAATGAGCAGTTCTTC. This sequence joins TRBV5-1 and TRBJ2-1; no clear D gene. This CDR3 has 12 amino acids. Germline CDR1 reads SGHRS; CDR2 reads YFSETQ. Trimming pared 2 bases from V and 6 bases from J, leaving 6 bases between.

This clonotype has only a few counts. The V gene is TRBV25-1, the J gene TRBJ1-2, with D hard to call. The V gene lost 3 bases and the J gene lost 8 bases, with 16 bases spanning the gap. The CDR3 contains 14 residues. Germline V gene sequence: CDR1 MGHDK, CDR2 SYGVNS. The CDR3 nucleotides read TGTGCCAGCAGTGATAGTAGGTTCTTACGGGGCTACACCTTC. Residues: CASSDSRFLRGYTF.

The gene calls are TRBV12-3 or TRBV12-4 and TRBJ2-1; TRBD2 matches at 11 bases. V lost 3 bases, J lost 4 bases, and 5 bases stayed unmatched. The CDR3 runs 16 residues. CDR3 sequence reads: CASSFRTSGLYNEQFF. CDR3 in DNA: TGTGCCAGCAGTTTCCGGACTAGCGGGTTATACAATGAGCAGTTCTTC.

J is TRBJ1-4 and V is TRBV3-1, with D uncertain. V lost 5 bases to trimming and J lost 8 bases, with 21 bases between them. Germline V lookup: CDR1 LGHDT, CDR2 YNNKEL (reference sequence). CDR3 size: 16 residues. CDR3 amino acids: CASSRSPALGNEKLFF. In DNA, the CDR3 is TGTGCCAGCAGCAGAAGTCCGGCCCTGGGGAACGAAAAACTGTTTTTT.

The rearrangement joins TRBV7-3 to TRBJ1-1, with a possible D match to TRBD1 (5 bases). CDR1 SGHTA and CDR2 FQGTGA come from the germline V gene. The CDR3 extends over 15 amino acids. V gave up 5 bases and J gave up 1 base, with 14 bases separating them. This CDR3 reads CASSPTPGRNTEAFF. CDR3 coding DNA: TGTGCCAGCAGCCCTACCCCAGGGCGGAACACTGAAGCTTTCTTT.

The chain uses TRBV6-5 and TRBJ1-6; TRBD1 is a possible D gene (5 bases). Germline values: CDR1 MNHEY, CDR2 SVGAGI. V was shortened by 6 bases and J by 10 bases, with 10 bases between the two germline ends. The CDR3 runs to 12 residues. In DNA, the CDR3 is TGTGCCAGCAGGAGACAGTACTCACCCCTCCACTTT. It encodes CASRRQYSPLHF.

This clonotype was observed a few times. The chain joins TRBV7-6 to TRBJ2-1, with D perhaps TRBD1 or TRBD2 (7 bases each). V was cut by 5 bases and J by 4 bases, with 15 bases left in between. The germline CDR1 and CDR2 sequences are SGHVS and FNYEAQ. This CDR3 region has 15 residues. CDR3 in DNA: TGTGCCAGCAGCCCTGCAGGGGGGGGGTACAATGAGCAGTTCTTC. Translating gives CASSPAGGGYNEQFF.

The chain joins TRBV6-6 to TRBJ2-2; D call uncertain. V lost 6 bases to trimming and J lost 2 bases, with 13 bases between them. The germline V gene encodes CDR1 MNHNY and CDR2 SVGAGI (reference sequence). CDR3 length: 15 amino acids. The CDR3 loop reads CASSSGRINTGELFF. The DNA for the CDR3 is TGTGCCAGCAGCTCCGGACGGATTAACACCGGGGAGCTGTTTTTT.

The chain uses TRBV7-2 and TRBJ1-1; D gene uncertain. Trimming stripped 3 bases from V and 5 bases from J, with 10 bases between. This CDR3 has 13 amino acids. Per germline, CDR1 SGHTA and CDR2 FQGNSA. CDR3 residues: CASSFDLRTEAFF. The CDR3 bases are TGTGCCAGCAGCTTTGACCTTAGGACTGAAGCTTTCTTT.

The chain links TRBV7-2 to TRBJ1-1; possible D gene TRBD1, 5 bases. Germline V lookup: CDR1 SGHTA, CDR2 FQGNSA. V was cut by 0 bases and J by 8 bases, with 13 bases left in between. The length of the CDR3 is 14 residues. The CDR3 here is CASSLARHGGEAFF. The CDR3 DNA reads TGTGCCAGCAGCTTAGCCCGACACGGGGGGGAAGCTTTCTTT.

The rearrangement uses TRBV30 and TRBJ1-5, with 9 bases fitting TRBD1. This CDR3 region has 15 residues. Germline V gives CDR1 GTSNPN, CDR2 SVGIG (reference sequence). V trimming: 3 bases; J trimming: 5 bases; junction bases outside the gene matches: 8. Here the CDR3 reads CAWSPRDREHQPQHF. The CDR3 DNA reads TGTGCCTGGAGCCCGAGGGACAGGGAACATCAGCCCCAGCATTTT.